A few counts support the clone carrying this T cell receptor beta chain. No antigen is known for it. Only in-frame clones appear in the TCRdb table, and some are missing; sequencing was by immunoSEQ multiplex PCR. The sample consists of tens of thousands of clones, roughly 86% of them appearing once. The CDR3 is 14 amino acids. CDR1 SGHDN and CDR2 FVKESK come from the germline V gene. With 1 base removed from V and 1 base from J, the gap between germline ends came to 5 bases. The data originate from a study of memory B cells and T cells in multiple sclerosis. Study outcomes and limitations: Compartments had unequal clone-set sizes, affecting shared clonotype counts.

CFSE-dim autoproliferating and CFSE-high non-proliferating T cells from unstimulated culture were sequenced separately. Cultures began with roughly 5x10^7 CFSE-labeled PBMCs, unstimulated for 7 days, with replicate wells pooled. PBMCs were labeled with approximately 0.5 uM CFSE and cultured without exogenous stimuli. This receptor was obtained from a human donor with multiple sclerosis. This chain links TRBV14 with TRBJ2-1, with a weak D call TRBD2 (5 bases). The specimen sequenced was PBMCs from blood kept in culture. The CDR3 DNA follows: TGTGCCAGCAGCCAAGGGACTTCCTACAATGAGCAGTTCTTC. This encodes CASSQGTSYNEQFF.